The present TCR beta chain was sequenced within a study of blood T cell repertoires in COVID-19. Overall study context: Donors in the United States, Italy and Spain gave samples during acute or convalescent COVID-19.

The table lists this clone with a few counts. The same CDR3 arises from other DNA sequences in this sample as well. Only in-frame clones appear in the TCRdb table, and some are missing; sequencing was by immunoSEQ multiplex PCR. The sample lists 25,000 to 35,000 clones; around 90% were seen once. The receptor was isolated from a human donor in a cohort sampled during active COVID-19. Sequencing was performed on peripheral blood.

CDR3 in amino acids: CASSRGTGANQPQHF. The CDR3 DNA reads as TGTGCCAGCAGCCGCGGGACAGGGGCCAATCAGCCCCAGCATTTT. V usage is TRBV14 and J usage is TRBJ1-5; 10 bases fit TRBD1. With 4 bases clipped from V and 3 bases from J, the junction kept 3 bases outside the gene matches. The CDR3 length is 15 residues. Germline lookup yields CDR1 SGHDN and CDR2 FVKESK. Based on the CDR3 plus reference TRBV14 and TRBJ1-5, the full variable domain is EAGVTQFPSHSVIEKGQTVTLRCDPISGHDNLYWYRRVMGKEIKFLLHFVKESKQDESGMPNNRFLAERTGGTYSTLKVQPAELEDSGVYFCASSRGTGANQPQHFGDGTRLSIL.